Presented here are 17 T cell receptor beta chains from one specimen sequenced in a study of T cells after yellow fever vaccination. TCRdb redid the calling of the 5' RACE reads with MiXCR, one entry per CDR3 protein. Among fewer than 400,000 distinct CDR3 sequences listed, roughly 6.1% were seen once. Sample: PBMCs, taken 5 days after the yellow fever booster vaccination. These receptors came from a young man who received the YFV17D yellow fever vaccine.

CDR3 nucleotides: TGTGCCAGTAGTATAGGACTAGCGGGAGCCTGGAATGAGCAGTTCTTC. Its protein product is CASSIGLAGAWNEQFF. The J gene is TRBJ2-1, the V gene TRBV19; TRBD2 matches at 12 bases. The CDR3 sequence is 16 residues long. CDR1 LNHDA and CDR2 SQIVND come from the germline V gene (reference sequence). V dropped 1 base and J dropped 7; count of bases not matched to a gene: 5.

The gene calls are TRBV30 and TRBJ2-5; TRBD2 aligns across 8 bases. Germline V lookup: CDR1 GTSNPN, CDR2 SVGIG (reference sequence). With 0 bases clipped from V and 2 bases from J, the junction kept 5 bases outside the gene matches. This CDR3 comprises 15 residues. The CDR3 coding sequence is TGTGCCTGGAGTGTACGTAGCGGGATACAAGAGACCCAGTACTTC. Translating it yields CAWSVRSGIQETQYF.

This clonotype has a handful of counts. V usage is TRBV4-3 and J usage is TRBJ2-2; 7 bases align to TRBD2. This CDR3 spans 16 amino acids. Germline V CDR1 and CDR2: LGHNA, YSLEER. The junction had 4 bases not matched to a gene; V was cut back by 2 bases and J by 1 base. Here the CDR3 reads CASSQIPSGNTGELFF. CDR3 sequence (DNA): TGCGCCAGCAGCCAAATTCCTAGCGGGAACACCGGGGAGCTGTTTTTT.

This chain connects TRBV29-1 to TRBJ2-7, with 8 bases lining up with TRBD2. Germline values: CDR1 SQVTM, CDR2 ANQGSEA. The CDR3 loop spans 16 amino acids. V lost 4 bases to trimming and J lost 0 bases; unmatched junction nucleotides: 11. The CDR3 is CSVVDGLAGTSYEQYF. CDR3 DNA: TGCAGCGTTGTAGATGGGCTAGCGGGTACCTCCTACGAGCAGTACTTC.

This clonotype came up many times. The chain is built from TRBV5-1 and TRBJ2-1; a possible D gene is TRBD2 (6 bases). The CDR3 runs 14 residues. Germline V gene sequence: CDR1 SGHRS, CDR2 YFSETQ. Trimming shortened V by 0 bases and J by 8 bases, and 12 bases separated the two germline ends. CDR3 nucleotides: TGCGCCAGCAGCTTGGAGCGGGCTGTCGATGAGCAGTTCTTC. Amino acid sequence: CASSLERAVDEQFF.

The V and J genes are TRBV3-1 and TRBJ2-1; D remains unclear. V gave up 2 bases and J gave up 5 bases, with 4 bases separating them. This CDR3 is 12 amino acids long. Per the germline V gene, CDR1 is LGHDT and CDR2 is YNNKEL (reference sequence). CDR3 amino acids: CASSQINNEQFF. CDR3 DNA: TGTGCCAGCAGCCAAATCAACAATGAGCAGTTCTTC.

The rearrangement links TRBV20-1 to TRBJ2-7; 10 positions agree with TRBD1. Per germline, CDR1 DFQATT and CDR2 SNEGSKA (reference sequence). This CDR3 has 17 amino acids. V trimming: 3 bases; J trimming: 0 bases; junction bases outside the gene matches: 11. The CDR3 loop reads CSASPQSGTGDSYEQYF. CDR3 DNA: TGCAGTGCTAGCCCCCAATCCGGGACAGGGGACTCCTACGAGCAGTACTTC.

This clonotype was picked up many times. CDR3: CASSEAQGTSAYNEQFF. The CDR3, as DNA: TGTGCCAGCAGTGAAGCGCAGGGGACTAGCGCCTACAATGAGCAGTTCTTC. The chain combines TRBV6-1 with TRBJ2-1, with 10 bases that match TRBD2. Germline V lookup: CDR1 MNHNS, CDR2 SASEGT. V shed 0 bases, J shed 2 bases, and the junction held 4 bases outside the gene matches. The CDR3 runs 17 residues.

There are many counts of this clonotype. V gene TRBV5-5 combines with J gene TRBJ1-1, with no clear D. Germline loops: CDR1 SGHKS, CDR2 YYEKEE (reference sequence). The CDR3 is 15 residues long. V was pared by 0 bases and J by 0 bases, with 9 bases between. The CDR3, as DNA: TGTGCCAGCAGCTTGGCTATCGGCTTGAACACTGAAGCTTTCTTT. Amino acid sequence: CASSLAIGLNTEAFF.

In its sample, this clonotype was seen a few times. V and J are TRBV15 and TRBJ2-3; D unresolved. Trimming took off 1 base at V and 0 bases at J, with 8 bases between the two ends. Per the germline V gene, CDR1 is LNHNV and CDR2 is YYDKDF (reference sequence). The CDR3 is made up of 15 amino acids. CDR3 sequence reads: CATSRVFPSTDTQYF. The CDR3, as DNA: TGTGCCACCAGCAGAGTTTTCCCTAGCACAGATACGCAGTATTTT. Full variable domain (remainder filled in from reference TRBV15 and TRBJ2-3): DAMVIQNPRYQVTQFGKPVTLSCSQTLNHNVMYWYQQKSSQAPKLLFHYYDKDFNNEADTPDNFQSRRPNTSFCFLDIRSPGLGDTAMYLCATSRVFPSTDTQYFGPGTRLTVL.

The chain is built from TRBV20-1 and TRBJ2-7, with 10 bases matching TRBD2. Germline trimming cut 5 bases from V and 2 bases from J; bases unmatched to any gene: 15. The length of the CDR3 is 17 residues. Germline V gives CDR1 DFQATT, CDR2 SNEGSKA (reference sequence). DNA of the CDR3: TGCAGTGCTTCCCCGCTACTAGCGGGATGGGAAGCCTACGAGCAGTACTTC. It codes for CSASPLLAGWEAYEQYF.

At least ten counts were recorded for this clonotype. The V gene is TRBV20-1, the J gene TRBJ1-6; the D gene is possibly TRBD1 (5 bases). The CDR3 is 13 amino acids. The V end lost 0 bases, the J end lost 7 bases, and 7 bases lay between the germline ends. The germline CDR1 and CDR2 sequences are DFQATT and SNEGSKA (reference sequence). The CDR3 nucleotides read TGCAGTGCTAGAGATGGGGGAAATTCACCCCTCCACTTT. Protein: CSARDGGNSPLHF.

Points on this clonotype: A much larger clone differs by one base, so this may be a read error. J is TRBJ1-1 and V is TRBV14; the match to TRBD1 covers 8 bases. Germline loops: CDR1 SGHDN, CDR2 FVKESK. Germline trimming cut 7 bases from V and 10 bases from J; bases unmatched to any gene: 8. The CDR3 sequence is 12 residues long. The CDR3 DNA reads as TGTGCCAGCATCCGGACAGGGATGGCAGCTTTCTTT. Amino acid sequence: CASIRTGMAAFF. The complete variable domain, with remaining parts taken from reference TRBV14 and TRBJ1-1, reads EAGVTQFPSHSVIEKGQTVTLRCDPISGHDNLYWYRRVMGKEIKFLLHFVKESKQDESGMPNNRFLAERTGGTYSTLKVQPAELEDSGVYFCASIRTGMAAFFGQGTRLTVV.

This clonotype was detected many times. The V call is TRBV6-2 or TRBV6-3, the J call TRBJ2-5, with 7 positions matching TRBD2. After removal of 7 bases from V and 5 bases from J, the junction contained 10 bases not matched to a gene. Germline CDR1 and CDR2: MNHEY and SVGEGT. The CDR3 sequence is 14 residues long. CDR3 nucleotide sequence: TGTGCCAGCACCCGAGTGGCGGGAGTGGAGACCCAGTACTTC. Amino acid sequence: CASTRVAGVETQYF.

As DNA, the CDR3 is TGTGCCAGCAGTTCATACTCGACAGGGAAGGAGACCCAGTACTTC. This gives the protein CASSSYSTGKETQYF. This chain uses TRBV6-2 or TRBV6-3 with TRBJ2-5, with 7 nucleotides matching TRBD1. The CDR3 loop spans 15 amino acids. V shed 4 bases, J shed 5 bases, and the junction held 10 bases outside the gene matches. Germline-derived CDR1 and CDR2 are MNHEY and SVGEGT.

This clonotype was seen more than once but under ten times. The chain couples TRBV7-2 to TRBJ2-1; maybe TRBD2 (5 bases). Trimming stripped 5 bases from V and 0 bases from J, with 11 bases between. CDR1 is SGHTA, CDR2 FQGNSA, per germline. The length of the CDR3 is 15 residues. DNA of the CDR3: TGTGCCAGCAGCACTAGTCTCCCCTCCTACAATGAGCAGTTCTTC. Translation: CASSTSLPSYNEQFF.

This chain links TRBV20-1 with TRBJ2-3; tentative D call: TRBD2 (6 bases). The CDR3 extends over 12 amino acids. The germline V and J ends were trimmed by 6 bases and 6 bases, with 13 bases remaining between them. Germline CDR1 and CDR2: DFQATT and SNEGSKA (reference sequence). The CDR3 nucleotides read TGCAGTGCAAAAAAAGGAGGGGATACGCAGTATTTT. Protein: CSAKKGGDTQYF.